The 31 T cell receptor beta chains below all came from one sample that was sequenced in a study of blood T cell repertoires in COVID-19. Only in-frame clones appear in the TCRdb table, and some are missing; sequencing was by immunoSEQ multiplex PCR. The data contain some 500,000 clones, 85% to 90% of them seen just once; the ten biggest clones take up around 7.8%. Sequenced input: peripheral blood. The receptors here all came from a woman in her fifties or sixties with COVID-19, enrolled during active disease.

The chain couples TRBV9 to TRBJ2-3, with D possibly being TRBD1 (5 bases). Germline CDR1 is SGDLS and CDR2 is YYNGEE. The CDR3 covers 15 residues. The V end lost 4 bases, the J end lost 3 bases, and 15 bases lay between the germline ends. The CDR3 DNA reads as TGTGCCAGCAGCCCTGCTTTGGGGCGGACAGATACGCAGTATTTT. Translating gives CASSPALGRTDTQYF. The whole variable domain, filled in from reference TRBV9 and TRBJ2-3, reads DSGVTQTPKHLITATGQRVTLRCSPRSGDLSVYWYQQSLDQGLQFLIQYYNGEERAKGNILERFSAQQFPDLHSELNLSSLELGDSALYFCASSPALGRTDTQYFGPGTRLTVL.

V gene TRBV19 combines with J gene TRBJ2-3; D may be TRBD2 (5 bases). Germline lookup yields CDR1 LNHDA and CDR2 SQIVND (reference sequence). The CDR3 has 16 amino acids. V dropped 3 bases and J dropped 0 bases, with 13 bases sitting between them. The CDR3 region has the DNA TGTGCCAGTAGTATGGAGGCTCCCCCTAGCACAGATACGCAGTATTTT. It yields the protein CASSMEAPPSTDTQYF. Full variable domain (rest looked up from reference TRBV19 and TRBJ2-3): DGGITQSPKYLFRKEGQNVTLSCEQNLNHDAMYWYRQDPGQGLRLIYYSQIVNDFQKGDIAEGYSVSREKKESFPLTVTSAQKNPTAFYLCASSMEAPPSTDTQYFGPGTRLTVL.

The chain is built from TRBV30 and TRBJ1-1; D remains unclear. Germline V gene data show CDR1 as GTSNPN and CDR2 as SVGIG (reference sequence). The V gene lost 0 bases and the J gene lost 3 bases, with 11 bases spanning the gap. This CDR3 contains 14 residues. The DNA of the CDR3 is TGTGCCTGGAGTGTATACGGTGTCGACACTGAAGCTTTCTTT. It encodes CAWSVYGVDTEAFF.

The chain links TRBV30 to TRBJ2-3; 7 bases agree with TRBD2. V dropped 0 bases and J dropped 6; count of bases not matched to a gene: 6. The CDR3 is 14 amino acids. Germline CDR1 reads GTSNPN; CDR2 reads SVGIG (reference sequence). The DNA of the CDR3 is TGTGCCTGGAGTGTAGGACTAGGAGGGGATACGCAGTATTTT. This codes for CAWSVGLGGDTQYF.

The rearrangement links TRBV27 to TRBJ1-1; TRBD1 matches 9 bases. The V gene's germline CDR1 is MNHEY and CDR2 SMNVEV (reference sequence). This CDR3 contains 15 residues. Trimming at V came to 2 bases and at J to 4 bases, leaving 5 bases not matched to a gene. CDR3 sequence reads: CASSLTGTGTTEAFF. In DNA form, the CDR3 reads TGTGCCAGCAGTTTAACCGGGACAGGGACCACTGAAGCTTTCTTT.

The chain employs TRBV27 and TRBJ1-2; maybe TRBD1 (5 bases). Trimming took off 2 bases at V and 6 bases at J, with 10 bases between the two ends. The CDR3 has 13 amino acids. The germline gives CDR1 MNHEY, CDR2 SMNVEV (reference sequence). DNA of the CDR3: TGTGCCAGCAGTTTAGGAGGGGCTCATGGCTACACCTTC. Its translation: CASSLGGAHGYTF.

The rearrangement uses TRBV10-3 and TRBJ1-1; D not certain. The CDR3 covers 14 residues. Deletions cut 2 bases from V and 3 bases from J, with 10 bases between. Germline-derived CDR1 and CDR2 are ENHRY and SYGVKD. The DNA of the CDR3 is TGTGCCATCAGTGAGCGGGGTGGGGACACTGAAGCTTTCTTT. The encoded protein is CAISERGGDTEAFF.

The chain is built from TRBV5-1 and TRBJ1-6; D not resolved. This CDR3 comprises 15 residues. Germline lookup yields CDR1 SGHRS and CDR2 YFSETQ. The V and J ends lost 1 base and 5 bases respectively, with 10 bases between them. The CDR3 loop is CASSLWRENNSPLHF. CDR3 sequence (DNA): TGCGCCAGCAGCTTGTGGCGGGAAAATAATTCACCCCTCCACTTT. The full variable domain, in which reference TRBV5-1 and TRBJ1-6 provide the parts outside the CDR3, is KAGVTQTPRYLIKTRGQQVTLSCSPISGHRSVSWYQQTPGQGLQFLFEYFSETQRNKGNFPGRFSGRQFSNSRSEMNVSTLELGDSALYLCASSLWRENNSPLHFGNGTRLTVT.

The chain employs TRBV5-1 and TRBJ1-5; D might be TRBD1 (5 bases). Germline CDR1 and CDR2: SGHRS and YFSETQ. Trimming shortened V by 5 bases and J by 2 bases, and 5 bases separated the two germline ends. This CDR3 has 12 residues. The chain's CDR3 is CASRQGNQPQHF. In DNA, the CDR3 is TGCGCCAGCAGACAGGGCAATCAGCCCCAGCATTTT.

This chain links TRBV10-3 with TRBJ1-2; D may be TRBD1 (5 bases). Trimming removed 0 bases at V and 3 bases at J, with 14 bases between. The CDR3 loop spans 16 amino acids. Germline V gene sequence: CDR1 ENHRY, CDR2 SYGVKD. Written as DNA, the CDR3 is TGTGCCATCAGTGAGTCCGGGGGGGTTTCATACTATGGCTACACCTTC. Translating gives CAISESGGVSYYGYTF.

The V call is TRBV30, the J call TRBJ2-7; a possible D gene is TRBD1 (5 bases). This CDR3 is built from 13 residues. The V and J ends lost 4 bases and 5 bases respectively, with 15 bases between them. In germline, CDR1 is GTSNPN, CDR2 SVGIG (reference sequence). The CDR3 region is CAWTVGREDEQYF. The CDR3 DNA sequence: TGTGCCTGGACCGTGGGCAGGGAAGACGAGCAGTACTTC. Variable domain in full (rest from reference TRBV30 and TRBJ2-7): SQTIHQWPATLVQPVGSPLSLECTVEGTSNPNLYWYRQAAGRGLQLLFYSVGIGQISSEVPQNLSASRPQDRQFILSSKKLLLSDSGFYLCAWTVGREDEQYFGPGTRLTVT.

This chain joins TRBV12-3 or TRBV12-4 and TRBJ1-1; D possibly corresponds to TRBD1 (5 bases). Trimming pared 0 bases from V and 8 bases from J, leaving 10 bases between. CDR3 length: 13 amino acids. CDR3 in DNA: TGTGCCAGCAGTTTAGCGGGGGGATCGGAAGCTTTCTTT. Its protein product is CASSLAGGSEAFF.

The V gene is TRBV6-5, the J gene TRBJ1-6; a weak D match, TRBD1 (5 bases). Trimming shortened V by 4 bases and J by 10 bases, and 14 bases separated the two germline ends. CDR1 and CDR2 from the germline V gene are MNHEY and SVGAGI. CDR3 length: 14 amino acids. In nucleotides, the CDR3 is TGTGCCAGCAGTTCGGGGGTGAGGGAGTCACCCCTCCACTTT. This codes for CASSSGVRESPLHF.

The CDR3 protein is CASRPGTEAFF. The CDR3 DNA reads TGTGCCAGCAGGCCCGGGACAGAAGCTTTCTTT. The chain has TRBV6-5 and TRBJ1-1; D might be TRBD1 (6 bases). V lost 6 bases, J lost 8 bases, and 10 bases lay in between. The CDR3 is made up of 11 amino acids. The V gene's germline CDR1 is MNHEY and CDR2 SVGAGI.

In this sample, this clone turned up once. The V gene is TRBV11-2, the J gene TRBJ2-7; weak D call: TRBD1 (6 bases). V was trimmed by 5 bases and J by 5 bases, leaving 19 bases between them. This CDR3 is 15 amino acids long. The V gene's germline CDR1 is SGHAT and CDR2 FQNNGV. CDR3 loop: CASSRSGDNLDEQYF. In DNA, the CDR3 is TGTGCCAGCAGCCGGTCAGGGGACAACCTCGACGAGCAGTACTTC. Based on the CDR3 plus reference TRBV11-2 and TRBJ2-7, the full variable domain is EAGVAQSPRYKIIEKRQSVAFWCNPISGHATLYWYQQILGQGPKLLIQFQNNGVVDDSQLPKDRFSAERLKGVDSTLKIQPAKLEDSAVYLCASSRSGDNLDEQYFGPGTRLTVT.

Comment on this clone: This sample also contains other DNA sequences that code for the same CDR3. The rearrangement links TRBV6-5 to TRBJ1-2; a weak D match, TRBD1 (5 bases). Germline-derived CDR1 and CDR2 are MNHEY and SVGAGI. V lost 2 bases and J lost 7, with 11 bases in between. The CDR3 has 13 amino acids. The CDR3 DNA reads TGTGCCAGCAGTTACACAGGTGTGGGTGGCTACACCTTC. Its translation is CASSYTGVGGYTF.

This sequence joins TRBV11-3 and TRBJ2-1, with D maybe TRBD2 (5 bases). This CDR3 is built from 12 residues. Deletions cut 4 bases from V and 10 bases from J, with 11 bases between. The germline CDR1 and CDR2 sequences are SGHNT and YENEEA. In nucleotides, the CDR3 is TGTGCCAGCAGCTCGACACGGGAAGAGCAGTTCTTC. It specifies CASSSTREEQFF.

CDR3 amino acids: CASSRGLAVTNTGELFF. CDR3 bases: TGCGCCAGCAGCCGGGGACTAGCGGTAACGAACACCGGGGAGCTGTTTTTT. The chain has TRBV4-1 and TRBJ2-2, with TRBD2 identical over 11 bases. Germline values: CDR1 MGHRA, CDR2 YSYEKL. Trimming removed 4 bases from V and 0 bases from J; junction bases left unmatched: 4. CDR3 size: 17 residues.

A word on this clone: The sample has other DNA sequences that encode this CDR3 too. The chain carries TRBV5-1 and TRBJ2-1; 7 bases line up with TRBD2. The J segment lost 3 bases and the V segment lost 1 base, leaving 1 base of the junction unmatched. CDR1 is SGHRS and CDR2 is YFSETQ in the germline V gene. The CDR3 is 14 residues long. CDR3 sequence reads: CASSLSGDYNEQFF. DNA of the CDR3: TGCGCCAGCAGCTTGAGCGGGGACTACAATGAGCAGTTCTTC.

This chain connects TRBV10-2 to TRBJ2-1; perhaps TRBD2 as D (5 bases). Trimming took off 3 bases at V and 10 bases at J, with 7 bases between the two ends. Germline V gives CDR1 WSHSY, CDR2 SAAADI. The CDR3 is 11 amino acids. CDR3 loop: CASSDSGEQFF. The CDR3 DNA is TGCGCCAGCAGTGATTCGGGGGAGCAGTTCTTC.

The chain uses TRBV11-2 and TRBJ2-1; the D gene is possibly TRBD2 (6 bases). The CDR3 consists of 16 residues. In germline, CDR1 is SGHAT, CDR2 FQNNGV. The V end was cut by 5 bases, the J end by 4 bases, with 18 bases between. For the CDR3, the DNA is TGTGCCAGCAGCCAGTTGGCAGGGAGGTTTTACAATGAGCAGTTCTTC. Protein: CASSQLAGRFYNEQFF.

This clone was observed a few times. J is TRBJ1-3 and V is TRBV19, with TRBD1 identical over 9 bases. The CDR3 runs 17 residues. Per the germline V gene, CDR1 is LNHDA and CDR2 is SQIVND (reference sequence). Trimming cost V 4 bases and J 1 base; bases outside gene matches: 8. CDR3 nucleotides: TGTGCCAGTAGTAAACTGCCGGGACAGGGATCTGGAAACACCATATATTTT. This gives the protein CASSKLPGQGSGNTIYF.

In this sample, this clone turned up once. The rearrangement uses TRBV27 and TRBJ1-2, with a possible D match to TRBD1 (5 bases). Trimming stripped 3 bases from V and 2 bases from J, with 13 bases between. This CDR3 is built from 15 residues. Germline CDR1 is MNHEY and CDR2 is SMNVEV (reference sequence). CDR3 in amino acids: CASSFIVGGNYGYTF. The CDR3 DNA reads TGTGCCAGCAGTTTCATAGTGGGGGGGAACTATGGCTACACCTTC.

The J gene is TRBJ2-2, the V gene TRBV5-8; TRBD1 matches 8 bases. CDR3 length: 16 residues. Unmatched junction bases numbered 11, after V lost 4 bases and J lost 6 bases. The germline CDR1 and CDR2 sequences are SGHTS and YDEGEE. The CDR3 spells CASSPRVRGLAGELFF. In DNA form, the CDR3 reads TGTGCCAGCAGCCCTAGGGTCAGGGGGCTGGCCGGGGAGCTGTTTTTT.

The count of this clone is one. This chain joins TRBV18 and TRBJ2-3, with TRBD2 identical over 10 bases. Germline trimming cut 0 bases from V and 1 base from J; bases unmatched to any gene: 4. Germline assignment: CDR1 KGHSH and CDR2 LQKENI. CDR3 length: 17 residues. The CDR3 is CASSPPLTSGGTDTQYF. The CDR3 DNA is TGTGCCAGCTCACCACCCTTAACTAGCGGGGGCACAGATACGCAGTATTTT.

The rearrangement uses TRBV23-1 and TRBJ2-5; TRBD1 aligns across 7 bases. TRBV23-1 is flagged as an ORF with uncertain function. The ends lost 7 bases at V and 0 bases at J; junction bases unmatched: 11. The CDR3 covers 16 residues. CDR3 in amino acids: CASTNWDSWYQETQYF. The DNA for the CDR3 is TGCGCCAGCACGAATTGGGACAGCTGGTACCAAGAGACCCAGTACTTC.

The CDR3 DNA sequence: TGCGCCAGCAGCCAGGGACAGGGCGACTATGGCTACACCTTC. Translating it yields CASSQGQGDYGYTF. The V and J genes are TRBV5-1 and TRBJ1-2; 9 bases fit TRBD1. The CDR3 length is 14 residues. Germline CDR1 reads SGHRS; CDR2 reads YFSETQ. J was trimmed by 3 bases and V by 4 bases; bases with no gene match: 4.

The CDR3 spells CASSQLGSGTEAFF. The CDR3 nucleotides are TGTGCCAGCAGCCAACTCGGGTCCGGCACTGAAGCTTTCTTT. The J gene is TRBJ1-1, the V gene TRBV3-1 (or the pseudogene TRBV3-2); D remains ambiguous. Trimming took off 2 bases at V and 4 bases at J, with 11 bases between the two ends. The CDR3 sequence is 14 residues long. Germline V lookup: CDR1 LGHDT, CDR2 YNNKEL (reference sequence).

The chain carries TRBV19 and TRBJ1-1; TRBD1 might be the D (6 bases). Germline-derived CDR1 and CDR2 are LNHDA and SQIVND (reference sequence). Between the trimmed V and J ends, which lost 7 bases and 4 bases, there was a span of 19 bases. The CDR3 is 15 residues long. The DNA of the CDR3 is TGTGCCAGTACCCCCGGCGGGGGGCAAGGCACTGAAGCTTTCTTT. Translating it yields CASTPGGGQGTEAFF. The whole variable domain, remainder taken from reference TRBV19 and TRBJ1-1, is DGGITQSPKYLFRKEGQNVTLSCEQNLNHDAMYWYRQDPGQGLRLIYYSQIVNDFQKGDIAEGYSVSREKKESFPLTVTSAQKNPTAFYLCASTPGGGQGTEAFFGQGTRLTVV.

This chain joins TRBV15 and TRBJ1-3; the D gene is possibly TRBD1 (6 bases). The V gene's germline CDR1 is LNHNV and CDR2 YYDKDF (reference sequence). Trimming took off 0 bases at V and 2 bases at J, with 11 bases between the two ends. The length of the CDR3 is 16 residues. This CDR3 reads CATSRDMRGTGNTIYF. The CDR3 coding sequence is TGTGCCACCAGCAGAGACATGAGGGGGACTGGAAACACCATATATTTT.

The V call is TRBV7-8, the J call TRBJ2-7, with no clear D. Germline CDR1 SGHVS, CDR2 FQNEAQ. The CDR3 consists of 13 residues. The germline V and J ends were trimmed by 5 bases and 2 bases, with 10 bases remaining between them. The CDR3 DNA reads as TGTGCCAGCAGCCCCCCACAGACCTACGAGCAGTACTTC. Translated: CASSPPQTYEQYF.